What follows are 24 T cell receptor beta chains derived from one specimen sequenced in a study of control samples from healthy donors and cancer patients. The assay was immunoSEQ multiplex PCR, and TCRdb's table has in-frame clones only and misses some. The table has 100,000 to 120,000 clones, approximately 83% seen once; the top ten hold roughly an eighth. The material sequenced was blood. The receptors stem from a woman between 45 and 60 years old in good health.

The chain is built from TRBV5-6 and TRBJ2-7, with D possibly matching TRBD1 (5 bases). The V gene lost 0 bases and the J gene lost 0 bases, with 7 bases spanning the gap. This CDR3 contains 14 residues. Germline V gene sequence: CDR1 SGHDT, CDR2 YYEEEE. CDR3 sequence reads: CASSLGGPSYEQYF. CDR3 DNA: TGTGCCAGCAGCTTGGGGGGCCCCTCCTACGAGCAGTACTTC.

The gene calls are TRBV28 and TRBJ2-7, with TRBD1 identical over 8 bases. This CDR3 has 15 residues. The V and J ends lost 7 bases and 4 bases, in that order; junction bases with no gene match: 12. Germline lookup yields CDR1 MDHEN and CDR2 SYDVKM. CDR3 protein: CASTTTGGASYEQYF. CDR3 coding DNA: TGTGCCAGCACCACCACAGGGGGTGCCTCATACGAGCAGTACTTC.

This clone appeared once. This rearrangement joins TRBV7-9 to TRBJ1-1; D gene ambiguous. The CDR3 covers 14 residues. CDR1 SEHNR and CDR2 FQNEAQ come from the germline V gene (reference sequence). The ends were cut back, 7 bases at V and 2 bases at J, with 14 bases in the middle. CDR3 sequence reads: CASTPAGANTEAFF. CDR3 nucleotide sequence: TGTGCCAGCACCCCAGCGGGCGCAAACACTGAAGCTTTCTTT.

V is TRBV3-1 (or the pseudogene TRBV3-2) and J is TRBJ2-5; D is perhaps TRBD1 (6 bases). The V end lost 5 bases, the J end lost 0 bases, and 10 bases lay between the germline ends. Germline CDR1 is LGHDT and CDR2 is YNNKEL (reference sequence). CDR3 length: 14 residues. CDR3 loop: CASSRWTDQETQYF. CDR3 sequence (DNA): TGTGCCAGCAGCAGATGGACAGACCAAGAGACCCAGTACTTC.

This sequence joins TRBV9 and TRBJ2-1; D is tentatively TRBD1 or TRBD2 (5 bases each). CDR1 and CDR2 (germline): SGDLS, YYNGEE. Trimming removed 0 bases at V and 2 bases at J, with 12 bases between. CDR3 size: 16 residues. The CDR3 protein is CASSVEVGATYNEQFF. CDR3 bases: TGTGCCAGCAGCGTAGAGGTCGGGGCCACCTACAATGAGCAGTTCTTC.

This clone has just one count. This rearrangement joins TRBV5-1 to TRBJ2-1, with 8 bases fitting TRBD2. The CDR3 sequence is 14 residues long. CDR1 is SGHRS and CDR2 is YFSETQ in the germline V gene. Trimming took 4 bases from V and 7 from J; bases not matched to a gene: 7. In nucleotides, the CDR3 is TGCGCCAGCAGCCTTAGCGGGGTGGCGAATGAGCAGTTCTTC. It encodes CASSLSGVANEQFF.

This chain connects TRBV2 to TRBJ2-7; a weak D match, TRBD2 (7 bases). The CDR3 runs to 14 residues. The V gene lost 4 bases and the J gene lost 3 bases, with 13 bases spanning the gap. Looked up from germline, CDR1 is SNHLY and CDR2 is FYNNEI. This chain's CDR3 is CASSVEGGGYEQYF. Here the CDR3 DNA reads TGTGCCAGCAGTGTGGAAGGGGGGGGCTACGAGCAGTACTTC. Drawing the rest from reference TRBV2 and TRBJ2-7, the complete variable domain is EPEVTQTPSHQVTQMGQEVILRCVPISNHLYFYWYRQILGQKVEFLVSFYNNEISEKSEIFDDQFSVERPDGSNFTLKIRSTKLEDSAMYFCASSVEGGGYEQYFGPGTRLTVT.

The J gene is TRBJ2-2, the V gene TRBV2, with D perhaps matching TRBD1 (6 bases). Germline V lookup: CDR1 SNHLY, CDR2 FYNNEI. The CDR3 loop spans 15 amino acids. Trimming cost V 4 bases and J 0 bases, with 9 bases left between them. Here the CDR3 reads CASSAGHTNTGELFF. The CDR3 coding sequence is TGTGCCAGCAGTGCGGGACATACGAACACCGGGGAGCTGTTTTTT.

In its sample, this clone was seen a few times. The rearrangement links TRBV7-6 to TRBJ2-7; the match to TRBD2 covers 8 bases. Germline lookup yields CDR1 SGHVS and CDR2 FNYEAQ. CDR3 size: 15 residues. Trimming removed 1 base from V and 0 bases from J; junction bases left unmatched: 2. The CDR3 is CASSLESGGSYEQYF. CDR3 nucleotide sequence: TGTGCCAGCAGCTTAGAGAGCGGGGGCTCCTACGAGCAGTACTTC.

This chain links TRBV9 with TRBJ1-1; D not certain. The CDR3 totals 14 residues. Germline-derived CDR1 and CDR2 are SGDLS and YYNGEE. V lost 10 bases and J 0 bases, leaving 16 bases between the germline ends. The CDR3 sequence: CARRIPTLNTEAFF. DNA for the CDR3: TGTGCCCGCCGGATCCCCACTTTGAACACTGAAGCTTTCTTT.

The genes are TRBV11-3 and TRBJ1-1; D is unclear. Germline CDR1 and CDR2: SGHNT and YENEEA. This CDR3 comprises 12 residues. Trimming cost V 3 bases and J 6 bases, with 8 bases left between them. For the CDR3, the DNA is TGTGCCAGCAGCTTTGGTATGGCTGAAGCTTTCTTT. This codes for CASSFGMAEAFF.

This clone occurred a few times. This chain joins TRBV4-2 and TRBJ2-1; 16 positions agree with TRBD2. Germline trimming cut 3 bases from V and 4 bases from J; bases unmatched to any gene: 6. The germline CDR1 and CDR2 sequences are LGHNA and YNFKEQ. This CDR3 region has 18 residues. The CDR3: CASSQNPGLAGGYNEQFF. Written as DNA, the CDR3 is TGTGCCAGCAGCCAGAACCCGGGACTAGCGGGAGGGTACAATGAGCAGTTCTTC.

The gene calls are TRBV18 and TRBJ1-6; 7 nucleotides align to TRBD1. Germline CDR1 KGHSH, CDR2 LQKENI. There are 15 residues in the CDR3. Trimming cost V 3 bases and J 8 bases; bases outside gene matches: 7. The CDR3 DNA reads TGTGCCAGCTCACCCCTAGACAGGGTGGATTCACCCCTCCACTTT. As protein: CASSPLDRVDSPLHF.

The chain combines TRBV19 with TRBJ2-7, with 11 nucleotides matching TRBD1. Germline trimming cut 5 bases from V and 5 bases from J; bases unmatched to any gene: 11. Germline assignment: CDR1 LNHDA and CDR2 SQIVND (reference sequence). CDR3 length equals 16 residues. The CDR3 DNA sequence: TGTGCCAGTAGTGAAATCCCGGGACAGGGGGGAAACGAGCAGTACTTC. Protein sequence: CASSEIPGQGGNEQYF.

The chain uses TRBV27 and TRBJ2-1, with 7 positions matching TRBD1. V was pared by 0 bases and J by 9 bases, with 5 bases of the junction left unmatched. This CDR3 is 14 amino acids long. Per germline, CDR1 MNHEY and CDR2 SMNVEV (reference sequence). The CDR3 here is CASSLSTGVFEQFF. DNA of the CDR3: TGTGCCAGCAGTTTATCAACAGGGGTCTTTGAGCAGTTCTTC.

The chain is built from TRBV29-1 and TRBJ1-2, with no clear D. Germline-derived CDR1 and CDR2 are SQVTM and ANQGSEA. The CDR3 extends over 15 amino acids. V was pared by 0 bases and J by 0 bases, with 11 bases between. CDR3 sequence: CSVEDGRLTNYGYTF. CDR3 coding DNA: TGCAGCGTTGAAGATGGTCGGCTTACTAACTATGGCTACACCTTC.

The CDR3 DNA follows: TGTGCCAGCACCAAGTCACCCCGGGACAGGGCTCGCGAGCAGTACTTC. Protein product: CASTKSPRDRAREQYF. The chain carries TRBV3-1 (or the pseudogene TRBV3-2) and TRBJ2-7; 9 bases map to TRBD1. The length of the CDR3 is 16 residues. Per germline, CDR1 LGHDT and CDR2 YNNKEL (reference sequence). The ends lost 7 bases at V and 6 bases at J; junction bases unmatched: 16.

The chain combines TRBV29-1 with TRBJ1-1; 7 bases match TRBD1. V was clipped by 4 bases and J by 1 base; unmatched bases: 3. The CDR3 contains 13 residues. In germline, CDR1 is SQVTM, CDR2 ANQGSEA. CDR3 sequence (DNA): TGCAGCGTTGCCAGGACAGGGAACACTGAAGCTTTCTTT. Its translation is CSVARTGNTEAFF.

The CDR3 region is CSARGPSGNTIYF. The CDR3 DNA reads TGCAGTGCTCGTGGGCCCTCTGGAAACACCATATATTTT. V and J are TRBV20-1 and TRBJ1-3; D is uncertain. Germline V CDR1 and CDR2: DFQATT, SNEGSKA (reference sequence). The CDR3 has 13 residues. V lost 5 bases, J lost 0 bases, and 8 bases lay in between.

The CDR3 protein is CASSQTSLSTDTQYF. CDR3 coding DNA: TGTGCCAGCAGCCAGACTAGTTTAAGCACAGATACGCAGTATTTT. This chain uses TRBV28 with TRBJ2-3, with D possibly TRBD2 on 6 matching bases. The CDR3 sequence is 15 residues long. Trimming stripped 6 bases from V and 0 bases from J, with 13 bases between. CDR1 is MDHEN, CDR2 SYDVKM, per germline.

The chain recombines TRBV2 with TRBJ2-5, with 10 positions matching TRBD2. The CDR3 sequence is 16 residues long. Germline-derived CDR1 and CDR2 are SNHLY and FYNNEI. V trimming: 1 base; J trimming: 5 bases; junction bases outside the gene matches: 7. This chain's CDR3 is CASSEETSGSRETQYF. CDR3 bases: TGTGCCAGCAGTGAAGAGACTAGCGGGTCGCGGGAGACCCAGTACTTC. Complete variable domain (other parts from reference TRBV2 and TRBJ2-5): EPEVTQTPSHQVTQMGQEVILRCVPISNHLYFYWYRQILGQKVEFLVSFYNNEISEKSEIFDDQFSVERPDGSNFTLKIRSTKLEDSAMYFCASSEETSGSRETQYFGPGTRLLVL.

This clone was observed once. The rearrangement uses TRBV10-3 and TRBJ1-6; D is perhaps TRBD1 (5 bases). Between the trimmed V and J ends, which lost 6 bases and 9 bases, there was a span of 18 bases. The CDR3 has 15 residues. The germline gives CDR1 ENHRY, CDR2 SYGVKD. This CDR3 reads CAIRAGLLDGSPLHF. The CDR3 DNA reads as TGTGCCATCAGGGCAGGGCTCCTTGATGGTTCACCCCTCCACTTT.

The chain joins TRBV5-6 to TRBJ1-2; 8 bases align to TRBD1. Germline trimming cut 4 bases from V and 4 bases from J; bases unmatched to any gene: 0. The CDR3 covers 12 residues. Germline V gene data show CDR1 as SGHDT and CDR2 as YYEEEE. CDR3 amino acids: CASSTGGYGYTF. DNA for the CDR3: TGTGCCAGCAGCACAGGGGGCTATGGCTACACCTTC.

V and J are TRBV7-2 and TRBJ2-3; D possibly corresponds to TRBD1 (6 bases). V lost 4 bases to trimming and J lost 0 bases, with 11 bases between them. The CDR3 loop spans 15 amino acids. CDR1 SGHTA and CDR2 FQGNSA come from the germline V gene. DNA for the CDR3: TGTGCCAGCAGCTCCGGGACAACTAGCACAGATACGCAGTATTTT. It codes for CASSSGTTSTDTQYF.